This TCR beta chain is drawn from a study of response to subunit inactivated influenza vaccine. Study results and limitations: There was a suggestion from the authors that each seasonal influenza vaccination recruits few new T cells.

This clonotype was counted between two and nine times. Its antigen remains unidentified. TCRdb called the RT-PCR reads again in MiXCR, with one record for every CDR3 protein. The sample lists some 500,000 distinct CDR3 sequences, 16% occurring once. The sample was CD4+ T cells sorted from PBMCs, taken less than 25 months after vaccination. The receptor comes from a man aged 50 to 69 who received an inactivated influenza vaccine.

CDR3 loop: CASSRVGTGGNIQYF. CDR3 DNA sequence: TGTGCCAGCAGCCGAGTCGGGACAGGGGGAAACATTCAGTACTTC. The chain couples TRBV3-1 to TRBJ2-4, with 11 bases lining up with TRBD1. The junction had 5 bases not matched to a gene; V was cut back by 4 bases and J by 6 bases. The CDR3 loop spans 15 amino acids. The V gene's germline CDR1 is LGHDT and CDR2 YNNKEL (reference sequence).